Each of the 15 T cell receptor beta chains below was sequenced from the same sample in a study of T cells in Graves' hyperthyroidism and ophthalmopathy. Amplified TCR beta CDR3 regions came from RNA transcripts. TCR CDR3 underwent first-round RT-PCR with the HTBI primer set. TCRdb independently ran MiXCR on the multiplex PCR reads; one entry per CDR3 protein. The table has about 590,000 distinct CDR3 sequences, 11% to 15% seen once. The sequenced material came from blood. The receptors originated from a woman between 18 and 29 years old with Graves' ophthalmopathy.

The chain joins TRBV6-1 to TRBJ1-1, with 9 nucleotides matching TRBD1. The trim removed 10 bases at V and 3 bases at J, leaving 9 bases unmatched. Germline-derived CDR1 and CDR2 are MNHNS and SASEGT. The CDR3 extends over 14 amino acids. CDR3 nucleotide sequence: TGTGCCATCACAGGGACAGGGAGAGACACTGAAGCTTTCTTT. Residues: CAITGTGRDTEAFF.

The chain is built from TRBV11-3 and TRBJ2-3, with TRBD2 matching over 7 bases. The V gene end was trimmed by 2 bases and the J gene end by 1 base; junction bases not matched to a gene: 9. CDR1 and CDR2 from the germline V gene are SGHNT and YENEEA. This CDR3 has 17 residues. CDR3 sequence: CASSLPRFRGGTDTQYF. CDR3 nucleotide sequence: TGTGCCAGCAGCTTACCCCGCTTTCGGGGGGGCACAGATACGCAGTATTTT.

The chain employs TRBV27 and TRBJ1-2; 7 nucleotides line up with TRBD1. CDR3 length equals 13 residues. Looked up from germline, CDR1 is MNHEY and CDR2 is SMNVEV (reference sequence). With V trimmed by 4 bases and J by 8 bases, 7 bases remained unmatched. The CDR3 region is CASSSTTGAGYTF. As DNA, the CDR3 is TGTGCCAGCAGTTCCACAACAGGGGCGGGCTACACCTTC.

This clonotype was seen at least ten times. Here the CDR3 reads CASSWATDTQYF. The CDR3 region has the DNA TGTGCCAGCTCGTGGGCCACAGATACGCAGTATTTT. This chain connects TRBV18 to TRBJ2-3, with D unresolved. Trimming removed 6 bases from V and 2 bases from J, with 6 bases in between. This CDR3 has 12 residues. Germline assignment: CDR1 KGHSH and CDR2 LQKENI.

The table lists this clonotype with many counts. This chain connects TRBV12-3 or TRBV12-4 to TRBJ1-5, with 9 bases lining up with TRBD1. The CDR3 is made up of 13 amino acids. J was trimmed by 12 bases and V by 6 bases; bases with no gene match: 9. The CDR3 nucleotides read TGTGCCAGCAGATCTTCCGGGACAGGGATCCAGCATTTT. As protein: CASRSSGTGIQHF.

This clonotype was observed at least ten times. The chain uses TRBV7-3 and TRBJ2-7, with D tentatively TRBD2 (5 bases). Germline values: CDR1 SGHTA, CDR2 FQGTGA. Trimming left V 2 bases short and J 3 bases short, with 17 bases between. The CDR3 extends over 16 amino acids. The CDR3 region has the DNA TGTGCCAGCAGCTTAGCTCCAACCGGGGTGGGCTACGAGCAGTACTTC. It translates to CASSLAPTGVGYEQYF.

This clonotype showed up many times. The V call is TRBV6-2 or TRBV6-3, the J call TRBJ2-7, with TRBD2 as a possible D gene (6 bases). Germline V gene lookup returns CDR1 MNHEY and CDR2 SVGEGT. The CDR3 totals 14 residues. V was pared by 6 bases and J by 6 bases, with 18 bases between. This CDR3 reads CASRPGLSTAEQYF. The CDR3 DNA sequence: TGTGCCAGCAGGCCGGGACTCTCGACGGCCGAGCAGTACTTC.

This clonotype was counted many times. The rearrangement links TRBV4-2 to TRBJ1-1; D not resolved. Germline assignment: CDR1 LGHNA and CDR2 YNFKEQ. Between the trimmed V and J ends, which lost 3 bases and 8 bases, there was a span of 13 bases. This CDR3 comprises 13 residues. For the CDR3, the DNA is TGTGCCAGCAGCCAGGATATGATAGGGGAAGCTTTCTTT. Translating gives CASSQDMIGEAFF.

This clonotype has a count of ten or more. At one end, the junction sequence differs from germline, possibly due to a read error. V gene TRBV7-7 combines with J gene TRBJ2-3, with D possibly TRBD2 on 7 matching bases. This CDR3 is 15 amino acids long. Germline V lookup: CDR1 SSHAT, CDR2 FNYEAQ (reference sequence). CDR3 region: CASSPGRGAADTQYF. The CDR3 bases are TGTGCTAGCAGCCCCGGACGGGGGGCGGCAGATACGCAGTATTTT. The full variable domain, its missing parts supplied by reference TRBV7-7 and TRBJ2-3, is GAGVSQSPRYKVTKRGQDVTLRCDPISSHATLYWYQQALGQGPEFLTYFNYEAQPDKSGLPSDRFSAERPEGSISTLTIQRTEQRDSAMYRCASSPGRGAADTQYFGPGTRLTVL.

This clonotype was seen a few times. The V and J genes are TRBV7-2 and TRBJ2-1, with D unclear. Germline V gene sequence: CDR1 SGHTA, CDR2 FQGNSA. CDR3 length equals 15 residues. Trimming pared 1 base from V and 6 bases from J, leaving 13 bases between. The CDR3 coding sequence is TGTGCCAGCAGCTTAGAGGCCTACGGAGTCAATGAGCAGTTCTTC. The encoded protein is CASSLEAYGVNEQFF.

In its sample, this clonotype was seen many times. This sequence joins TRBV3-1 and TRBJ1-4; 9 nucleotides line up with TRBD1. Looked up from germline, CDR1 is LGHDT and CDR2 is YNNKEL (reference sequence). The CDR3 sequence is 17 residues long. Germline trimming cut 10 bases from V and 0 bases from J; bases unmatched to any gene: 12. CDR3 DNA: TGTGCCAACAGACCTTCCGGGACAGGGTCAACTAATGAAAAACTGTTTTTT. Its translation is CANRPSGTGSTNEKLFF.

CDR3 protein: CSAARIERVEAFF. The CDR3 region has the DNA TGCAGTGCAGCCAGGATAGAAAGGGTTGAAGCTTTCTTT. The V and J genes are TRBV20-1 and TRBJ1-1; the D is unclear. V lost 6 bases, J lost 7 bases, and 18 bases lay in between. CDR1 DFQATT and CDR2 SNEGSKA come from the germline V gene (reference sequence). The CDR3 contains 13 residues.

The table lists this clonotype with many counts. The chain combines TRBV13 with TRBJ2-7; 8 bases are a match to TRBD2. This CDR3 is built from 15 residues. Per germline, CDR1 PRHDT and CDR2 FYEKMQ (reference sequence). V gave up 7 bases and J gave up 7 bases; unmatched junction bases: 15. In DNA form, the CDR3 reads TGTGCCAGCATTCCGATCGGGAGGGCAAGGGGGGAGCAGTACTTC. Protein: CASIPIGRARGEQYF.

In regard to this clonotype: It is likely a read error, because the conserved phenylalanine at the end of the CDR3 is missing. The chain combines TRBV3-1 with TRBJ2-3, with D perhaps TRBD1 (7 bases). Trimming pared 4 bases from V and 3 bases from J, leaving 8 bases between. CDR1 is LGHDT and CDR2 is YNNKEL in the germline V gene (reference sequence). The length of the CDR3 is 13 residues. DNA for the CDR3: TGTGCCAGCAGCCCAGGGGGGACAGATACGCAGTATTCT. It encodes CASSPGGTDTQYS.

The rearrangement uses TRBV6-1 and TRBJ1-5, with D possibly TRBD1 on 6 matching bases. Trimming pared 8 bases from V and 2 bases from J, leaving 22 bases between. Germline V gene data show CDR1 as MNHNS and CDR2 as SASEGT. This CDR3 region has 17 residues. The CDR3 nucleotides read TGTGCCAGCTCACCGCCCGAAGGGGGGGGGGGCAATCAGCCCCAGCATTTT. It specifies CASSPPEGGGGNQPQHF.